These 12 T cell receptor beta chains were all obtained from the same sample, sequenced in a study of T cells in Graves' hyperthyroidism and ophthalmopathy. Amplified TCR beta CDR3 regions derived from RNA transcripts. Researchers ran a first-round RT-PCR on the TCR CDR3 using the HTBI primer set. TCRdb reprocessed the multiplex PCR reads via MiXCR and lists one record per CDR3 protein. This table has 300,000 to 500,000 distinct CDR3 sequences, around an eighth appearing once. Sequencing was carried out using blood. These receptors all stem from a man in his fifties or sixties with Graves' ophthalmopathy.

This clonotype occurred many times. The chain couples TRBV28 to TRBJ2-5; D uncertain. Trimming removed 3 bases at V and 0 bases at J, with 8 bases between. The V gene's germline CDR1 is MDHEN and CDR2 SYDVKM. The CDR3 spans 14 residues. The CDR3, as DNA: TGTGCCAGCAGTTTTGGGCCGAACCAAGAGACCCAGTACTTC. It is translated as CASSFGPNQETQYF.

This clonotype has at least ten counts. V is TRBV12-3 or TRBV12-4 and J is TRBJ1-5, with unresolved D. The V end was cut by 7 bases, the J end by 0 bases, with 22 bases between. The CDR3 has 18 amino acids. The CDR3 DNA sequence: TGTGCCAGCAAGGGAGGACTGCCCGGCGCGCGTAGCAATCAGCCCCAGCATTTT. This codes for CASKGGLPGARSNQPQHF.

This chain connects TRBV25-1 to TRBJ2-7, with TRBD1 identical over 9 bases. Germline CDR1 is MGHDK and CDR2 is SYGVNS. This CDR3 contains 17 residues. Unmatched junction bases numbered 14, after V lost 6 bases and J lost 2 bases. The CDR3 loop reads CASSPTEGTGRPYEQYF. Written as DNA, the CDR3 is TGTGCCAGCAGCCCGACTGAGGGGACAGGGCGACCCTACGAGCAGTACTTC.

This clonotype was detected ten times or more. The chain carries TRBV24-1 and TRBJ1-1; 8 nucleotides agree with TRBD1. This CDR3 is built from 13 residues. Germline CDR1 KGHDR, CDR2 SFDVKD. The V and J ends lost 9 bases and 5 bases, in that order; junction bases with no gene match: 7. CDR3 coding DNA: TGTGCCACCCAAAAACAGGGGGGGACTGAAGCTTTCTTT. Residues: CATQKQGGTEAFF.

This clonotype was detected ten times or more. The chain links TRBV7-2 to TRBJ1-3, with unresolved D. Germline loops: CDR1 SGHTA, CDR2 FQGNSA. Trimming left V 1 base short and J 4 bases short, with 11 bases between. The CDR3 is made up of 15 amino acids. CDR3 region: CASSLGVRSGNTIYF. CDR3 in DNA: TGTGCCAGCAGCTTAGGAGTGAGGTCCGGAAACACCATATATTTT.

This clonotype was observed many times. The genes are TRBV5-1 and TRBJ2-7; 7 bases align to TRBD2. Germline V CDR1 and CDR2: SGHRS, YFSETQ. This CDR3 comprises 15 residues. V shed 5 bases, J shed 0 bases, and the junction held 8 bases outside the gene matches. The CDR3 loop reads CASSSSSGPSYEQYF. In nucleotides, the CDR3 is TGCGCCAGCAGTTCCAGTAGCGGGCCCTCCTACGAGCAGTACTTC.

This clonotype was counted many times. The V call is TRBV11-2, the J call TRBJ1-2; the D is unclear. In germline, CDR1 is SGHAT, CDR2 FQNNGV. V lost 1 base and J lost 2, with 11 bases in between. The CDR3 extends over 15 amino acids. This CDR3 is CASSLVGSRNYGYTF. In DNA form, the CDR3 reads TGTGCCAGCAGCTTAGTTGGTAGCAGGAACTATGGCTACACCTTC.

This clonotype came up many times. V gene TRBV20-1 combines with J gene TRBJ1-5; no clear D. Trimming left V 4 bases short and J 5 bases short, with 15 bases between. The CDR3 covers 14 residues. Per the germline V gene, CDR1 is DFQATT and CDR2 is SNEGSKA (reference sequence). CDR3 coding DNA: TGCAGTGCTATCCCGGACGGCGGGCATCAGCCCCAGCATTTT. The encoded protein is CSAIPDGGHQPQHF.

The chain employs TRBV6-1 and TRBJ2-1; TRBD1 might be the D (5 bases). V gave up 4 bases and J gave up 3 bases, with 7 bases separating them. The CDR3 runs 13 residues. Germline loops: CDR1 MNHNS, CDR2 SASEGT. In DNA form, the CDR3 reads TGTGCCAGCAGTGGACAGTACTACAATGAGCAGTTCTTC. Protein sequence: CASSGQYYNEQFF.

The V call is TRBV24-1, the J call TRBJ2-3; D is possibly TRBD2 (6 bases). The CDR3 totals 13 residues. Germline V gene sequence: CDR1 KGHDR, CDR2 SFDVKD. Trimming took off 3 bases at V and 4 bases at J, with 7 bases between the two ends. CDR3 residues: CATSDGTPDTQYF. CDR3 in DNA: TGTGCCACCAGTGATGGGACTCCAGATACGCAGTATTTT.

This clonotype was seen ten or more times. The chain has TRBV2 and TRBJ2-2; D remains unclear. CDR3 length: 13 residues. The germline CDR1 and CDR2 sequences are SNHLY and FYNNEI. The V gene lost 7 bases and the J gene lost 4 bases, with 10 bases spanning the gap. The CDR3 loop reads CASTVSSTGELFF. CDR3 sequence (DNA): TGTGCCAGCACGGTCTCCTCCACCGGGGAGCTGTTTTTT.

This clonotype has ten or more counts. V usage is TRBV15 and J usage is TRBJ2-7, with unresolved D. The germline CDR1 and CDR2 sequences are LNHNV and YYDKDF (reference sequence). Trimming cost V 0 bases and J 2 bases, with 8 bases left between them. This CDR3 contains 14 residues. The CDR3 DNA sequence: TGTGCCACCAGCAGAGACACTTCCACCTACGAGCAGTACTTC. It codes for CATSRDTSTYEQYF.